Each of the 17 T cell receptor beta chains below was sequenced from the same sample in a study of regulatory T cells in long-lasting Graves disease. As to time point: newly diagnosed GD, antithyroid drugs for less than 3 months. Construction of the TCR library relied on RNA isolated from PBMCs. Arm-PCR with iRepertoire HTBI primers amplified the CDR3 regions for these TCR beta libraries. TCRdb processed the multiplex PCR reads anew with MiXCR; each CDR3 protein has one entry. Of roughly 530,000 distinct CDR3 sequences listed, approximately 16% are singletons. These data also featured in a second study, about T cells in Graves' hyperthyroidism and ophthalmopathy.

Sequencing used peripheral blood mononuclear cells (PBMCs), obtained at new diagnosis, from a patient treated with antithyroid drugs. The source of these receptors is a woman between 40 and 65 years old with Graves disease.

In this sample, this clonotype turned up a few times. The V gene is TRBV4-1, the J gene TRBJ2-7; a weak D match, TRBD2 (6 bases). The germline V gene has CDR1 MGHRA and CDR2 YSYEKL. The germline V and J ends were trimmed by 0 bases and 1 base, with 13 bases remaining between them. The CDR3 extends over 16 amino acids. The CDR3 DNA reads TGCGCCAGCAGCCAAGATCGTGGGGGGTTTTCCTACGAGCAGTACTTC. Translated, it gives CASSQDRGGFSYEQYF.

This clonotype was picked up many times. The chain carries TRBV7-9 and TRBJ2-5; no reliable D call. With 2 bases removed from V and 2 bases from J, the gap between germline ends came to 6 bases. Germline assignment: CDR1 SEHNR and CDR2 FQNEAQ (reference sequence). The CDR3 runs to 13 residues. CDR3: CASSLLGQETQYF. Here the CDR3 DNA reads TGTGCCAGCAGCTTATTAGGGCAAGAGACCCAGTACTTC.

Details on this clonotype: A much bigger clone sits one base away, suggesting this may be a read error. This sequence joins TRBV27 and TRBJ1-5; D is possibly TRBD1 (6 bases). V lost 8 bases and J 5 bases, leaving 16 bases between the germline ends. The V gene's germline CDR1 is MNHEY and CDR2 SMNVEV (reference sequence). This CDR3 contains 14 residues. DNA of the CDR3: TGTGCCAGCCAGCTCAGGGGAGCAGATCAGCCCCAGCATTTT. It yields the protein CASQLRGADQPQHF.

Ten or more counts support this clonotype. CDR3 coding DNA: TGTGCCAGCAGGACAGGGGTTGCCAAAAACATTCAGTACTTC. This codes for CASRTGVAKNIQYF. The rearrangement links TRBV2 to TRBJ2-4, with 8 bases identical to TRBD1. V dropped 6 bases and J dropped 1; count of bases not matched to a gene: 2. This CDR3 is 14 amino acids long. Germline values: CDR1 SNHLY, CDR2 FYNNEI.

This CDR3 reads CASSHNYYGYTF. The CDR3 DNA reads TGTGCCAGCAGTCACAACTACTATGGCTACACCTTC. The chain uses TRBV7-3 and TRBJ1-2; D ambiguous. The CDR3 is made up of 12 amino acids. Germline-derived CDR1 and CDR2 are SGHTA and FQGTGA. V was shortened by 6 bases and J by 3 bases, with 8 bases between the two germline ends. Based on the CDR3 plus reference TRBV7-3 and TRBJ1-2, the full variable domain is GAGVSQTPSNKVTEKGKYVELRCDPISGHTALYWYRQSLGQGPEFLIYFQGTGAADDSGLPNDRFFAVRPEGSVSTLKIQRTERGDSAVYLCASSHNYYGYTFGSGTRLTVV.

Many counts were recorded for this clonotype. J is TRBJ1-5 and V is TRBV2, with TRBD1 as a possible D gene (6 bases). The CDR3 consists of 15 residues. CDR1 is SNHLY and CDR2 is FYNNEI in the germline V gene. Trimming stripped 7 bases from V and 2 bases from J, with 15 bases between. The CDR3 region has the DNA TGTGCCAGCAACCAGGCAGGGGACGGCAATCAGCCCCAGCATTTT. It encodes CASNQAGDGNQPQHF.

This clonotype appeared many times. The genes are TRBV11-2 and TRBJ1-3, with no clear D. CDR3 length: 16 amino acids. Per the germline V gene, CDR1 is SGHAT and CDR2 is FQNNGV. Trimming removed 5 bases from V and 2 bases from J, with 16 bases in between. The CDR3 spells CASSLKPFITGNTIYF. The DNA of the CDR3 is TGTGCCAGCAGCCTTAAGCCTTTCATTACTGGAAACACCATATATTTT.

This clonotype was seen repeatedly, ten times or more. This chain uses TRBV12-3 or TRBV12-4 with TRBJ2-3; 14 bases are shared with TRBD2. CDR3 length: 17 residues. Germline trimming cut 0 bases from V and 3 bases from J; bases unmatched to any gene: 2. CDR3 in amino acids: CASSLATSGGATDTQYF. The CDR3 DNA reads TGTGCCAGCAGTTTAGCGACTAGCGGGGGGGCGACAGATACGCAGTATTTT.

The chain links TRBV10-2 to TRBJ1-2; no clear D. The V and J ends lost 6 bases and 6 bases respectively, with 14 bases between them. The CDR3 has 13 residues. The germline gives CDR1 WSHSY, CDR2 SAAADI. The CDR3 DNA reads as TGCGCCAGCAGCTGGGCGATGAGCGATGGCTACACCTTC. Translating it yields CASSWAMSDGYTF.

The chain links TRBV27 to TRBJ1-1; possibly TRBD1 for D (5 bases). The V gene's germline CDR1 is MNHEY and CDR2 SMNVEV (reference sequence). The CDR3 totals 14 residues. The V gene lost 3 bases and the J gene lost 5 bases, with 13 bases spanning the gap. The CDR3, as DNA: TGTGCCAGCAGTTTCCAGGGAGGCGATACTGAAGCTTTCTTT. It yields the protein CASSFQGGDTEAFF.

There are many counts of this clonotype. V gene TRBV6-1 combines with J gene TRBJ1-2; D is perhaps TRBD1 (5 bases). V was shortened by 6 bases and J by 4 bases, with 18 bases between the two germline ends. Germline CDR1 reads MNHNS; CDR2 reads SASEGT. The CDR3 runs to 15 residues. The CDR3 here is CASRAPGRELYGYTF. The CDR3 DNA follows: TGTGCCAGCAGAGCCCCAGGGCGGGAACTCTATGGCTACACCTTC.

This clonotype was recorded many times. This rearrangement joins TRBV11-2 to TRBJ2-3, with D perhaps matching TRBD1 or TRBD2 (5 bases each). V was shortened by 2 bases and J by 0 bases, with 12 bases between the two germline ends. The CDR3 has 16 amino acids. From germline, CDR1 is SGHAT and CDR2 FQNNGV. The CDR3, as DNA: TGTGCCAGCAGCTTATTGAGGGGTTATAGCACAGATACGCAGTATTTT. Translating it yields CASSLLRGYSTDTQYF.

This clonotype was detected a few times. The genes are TRBV10-2 and TRBJ2-3; D is undetermined. CDR3 length equals 17 residues. The V gene lost 5 bases and the J gene lost 0 bases, with 18 bases spanning the gap. CDR1 is WSHSY and CDR2 is SAAADI in the germline V gene. As DNA, the CDR3 is TGCGCCAGCAGTCGCTACGGACGTAGATCTAGCACAGATACGCAGTATTTT. This translates into CASSRYGRRSSTDTQYF.

This clonotype was recorded many times. One end of the junction varies from germline; a read error may be responsible. The rearrangement joins TRBV5-1 to TRBJ1-1; D is uncertain. CDR3 length: 13 amino acids. CDR1 is SGHRS and CDR2 is YFSETQ in the germline V gene. Written as DNA, the CDR3 is TGTGCCAGCAGCTTAGCGACGAACACTGAAGCTTTCTTT. Translating gives CASSLATNTEAFF.

This clonotype was observed a handful of times. The chain joins TRBV15 to TRBJ1-4; weak D call: TRBD1 (5 bases). Germline values: CDR1 LNHNV, CDR2 YYDKDF (reference sequence). The V gene lost 5 bases and the J gene lost 8 bases, with 12 bases spanning the gap. This CDR3 region has 13 residues. This chain's CDR3 is CATSHGAQEKLFF. DNA for the CDR3: TGTGCCACCAGCCATGGGGCGCAAGAAAAACTGTTTTTT.

Only a few counts were recorded for this clonotype. A much bigger clone sits one base away, suggesting this may be a read error. The genes are TRBV6-9 and TRBJ1-1, with TRBD1 matching over 9 bases. V was pared by 4 bases and J by 8 bases, with 5 bases of the junction left unmatched. Looked up from germline, CDR1 is MNHGY and CDR2 is SVAAGI. The CDR3 consists of 13 residues. The CDR3 bases are TGTGCCAGCAGTTTAACAGGGGGCGCGGAAGCTTTCTTT. Amino acids: CASSLTGGAEAFF.

This clonotype was detected ten times or more. This chain uses TRBV7-8 with TRBJ1-5; D gene uncertain. Looked up from germline, CDR1 is SGHVS and CDR2 is FQNEAQ. The CDR3 runs 15 residues. V dropped 0 bases and J dropped 3 bases, with 9 bases sitting between them. The CDR3 region has the DNA TGTGCCAGCAGCTTAGCGTTCGGTCCCAATCAGCCCCAGCATTTT. It yields the protein CASSLAFGPNQPQHF.